The rows below give T cell receptor beta chains drawn from one sample of a study of T cells in narcolepsy. TCRdb keeps only in-frame clones here, not all; method: immunoSEQ multiplex PCR. The sample has about 43,000 clones; about 91% are singletons. The source material was CD45RA- memory CD4+ T cells from PBMCs. The receptors stem from a human donor with narcolepsy. CDR3s include the opening cysteine and the closing phenylalanine or tryptophan. The D gene is left open where the match is weak.

>TRBD1|TRBV27|TRBJ2-7
TGTGCCAGCAGTTTAGGACAGGGAAGAGAGCAGTACTTC
CASSLGQGREQYF
>TRBD1|TRBV5-4|TRBJ2-7
TGTGCCAGCAGCTGGGACAGGGGGACGGACCGGTACGAGCAGTACTTC
CASSWDRGTDRYEQYF
>TRBD1|TRBV11-1|TRBJ1-2
TGTGCCAGCAGCCGGACAGGGCCCGGAGATGGCTACACCTTC
CASSRTGPGDGYTF
>NA|TRBV19|TRBJ1-5
TGTGCCAGTAGGGGGGGAGCAGGCGGCAATCAGCCCCAGCATTTT
CASRGGAGGNQPQHF
>NA|TRBV20-1|TRBJ2-5
TGCAGTGCTAGAGCAGAGGAGACCCAGTACTTC
CSARAEETQYF
>NA|TRBV5-4|TRBJ1-2
TGTGCCAGCAGCCCCACAGGCGCCCTGAGCTACACCTTC
CASSPTGALSYTF
>NA|TRBV13|TRBJ2-1
TGTGCCAGCAGCTTAAAGGCGGGATCAATCTACAATGAGCAGTTCTTC
CASSLKAGSIYNEQFF
>NA|TRBV7-2|TRBJ2-1
TGTGCCAGCAGCCGCCGGGACATACGACTAGAGCAGTTCTTC
CASSRRDIRLEQFF
>NA|TRBV20-1|TRBJ1-2
TGCAGTGTACCGGGGGAGGTCGGCTACACCTTC
CSVPGEVGYTF
>NA|TRBV7-9|TRBJ1-3
TGTGCCAGCAGCGCTATTCTGGGAAACACCATATATTTT
CASSAILGNTIYF
>NA|TRBV6-5|TRBJ1-4
TGTGCCAGCAGCCCTACAGGGCCGCCTGAAAAACTGTTTTTT
CASSPTGPPEKLFF
>TRBD1|TRBV11-1|TRBJ2-5
TGTGCCAGCAGCACGCCCCCGGGACAGGGGGCGGGTAAGACCCAGTACTTC
CASSTPPGQGAGKTQYF
>NA|TRBV7-3|TRBJ2-1
TGTGCCAGCAGCCCCAAACCCGGTAATGAGCAGTTCTTC
CASSPKPGNEQFF
>NA|TRBV20-1|TRBJ2-1
TGCAGTGCTAGTTTAGCAAATGAGCAGTTCTTC
CSASLANEQFF